The 29 T cell receptor beta chains below were found in one sample sequenced in a study of T cells in Graves' hyperthyroidism and ophthalmopathy. Researchers took RNA transcripts and amplified the TCR beta CDR3 regions from them. The study used the HTBI primer set for a first-round RT-PCR of the TCR CDR3. Each CDR3 protein is one row after TCRdb ran MiXCR on the multiplex PCR reads. The table records 550,000 to 800,000 distinct CDR3 sequences, over 15% of them present only once. Sequenced: blood. These receptor sequences come from a man aged 18 to 35 with Graves' hyperthyroidism.

The CDR3 bases are TGCAGTGCTAGATCCTCCGGGACTAGCGGGAGGGCCTATCTCCAGCAGTACTTC. Translated, it gives CSARSSGTSGRAYLQQYF. The chain carries TRBV20-1 and TRBJ2-7; 16 bases match TRBD2. V lost 2 bases, J lost 8 bases, and 15 bases stayed unmatched. The CDR3 contains 18 residues. Germline lookup yields CDR1 DFQATT and CDR2 SNEGSKA (reference sequence).

This clonotype has just a few counts. V usage is TRBV20-1 and J usage is TRBJ2-7; no clear D gene. The CDR3 covers 13 residues. Germline-derived CDR1 and CDR2 are DFQATT and SNEGSKA (reference sequence). V lost 1 base, J lost 0 bases, and 7 bases lay in between. The CDR3 nucleotides read TGCAGTGCTAGAGCCCCAGCCTCCTACGAGCAGTACTTC. It translates to CSARAPASYEQYF.

This clonotype has only a few counts. The rearrangement uses TRBV6-2 or TRBV6-3 and TRBJ1-4; tentatively, D is TRBD1 (6 bases). The CDR3 covers 13 residues. CDR1 MNHEY and CDR2 SVGEGT come from the germline V gene. Between the trimmed V and J ends, which lost 6 bases and 7 bases, there was a span of 12 bases. In DNA, the CDR3 is TGTGCCAGCAGCGCCCAGACAGGTGAAAAACTGTTTTTT. This sequence encodes CASSAQTGEKLFF.

The table lists this clonotype with many counts. V gene TRBV28 combines with J gene TRBJ2-1; 8 bases are shared with TRBD1. Germline V gives CDR1 MDHEN, CDR2 SYDVKM. Trimming removed 6 bases from V and 7 bases from J; junction bases left unmatched: 5. The CDR3 is 13 amino acids. The CDR3 coding sequence is TGTGCCAGCAGCCAGGACAGGGTTAATGAGCAGTTCTTC. Translating gives CASSQDRVNEQFF.

This clonotype appeared many times. The chain carries TRBV20-1 and TRBJ2-1, with TRBD2 as a possible D gene (5 bases). The V and J ends lost 3 bases and 0 bases respectively, with 12 bases between them. From germline, CDR1 is DFQATT and CDR2 SNEGSKA (reference sequence). CDR3 length: 15 residues. The CDR3 DNA follows: TGCAGTGCTAGGAGGAGGCCCAGCTCCTACAATGAGCAGTTCTTC. Its translation: CSARRRPSSYNEQFF.

V is TRBV18 and J is TRBJ2-1; 10 nucleotides match TRBD2. Germline-derived CDR1 and CDR2 are KGHSH and LQKENI. This CDR3 comprises 20 residues. Trimming at V came to 2 bases and at J to 8 bases, leaving 21 bases not matched to a gene. This chain's CDR3 is CASSPSWATRTPSGSHEQFF. The CDR3 DNA reads TGTGCCAGCTCACCAAGTTGGGCAACTCGAACCCCTAGCGGGAGTCATGAGCAGTTCTTC. Combining the CDR3 with reference TRBV18 and TRBJ2-1 gives the whole variable domain NAGVMQNPRHLVRRRGQEARLRCSPMKGHSHVYWYRQLPEEGLKFMVYLQKENIIDESGMPKERFSAEFPKEGPSILRIQQVVRGDSAAYFCASSPSWATRTPSGSHEQFFGPGTRLTVL.

This chain uses TRBV28 with TRBJ2-2; tentatively, D is TRBD1 (7 bases). The germline CDR1 and CDR2 sequences are MDHEN and SYDVKM. The CDR3 runs 14 residues. V was trimmed by 10 bases and J by 7 bases, leaving 19 bases between them. CDR3 sequence: CATRDSSGGGELFF. CDR3 bases: TGTGCCACCCGGGACAGCTCCGGGGGCGGGGAGCTGTTTTTT.

This clonotype has ten or more counts. V gene TRBV27 combines with J gene TRBJ2-3; 7 bases map to TRBD2. From germline, CDR1 is MNHEY and CDR2 SMNVEV (reference sequence). After removal of 6 bases from V and 2 bases from J, the junction contained 8 bases not matched to a gene. The CDR3 sequence is 15 residues long. The CDR3 DNA sequence: TGTGCCAGCAGCCCACTAGCGCGACACACAGATACGCAGTATTTT. Residues: CASSPLARHTDTQYF.

The V gene is TRBV20-1, the J gene TRBJ1-2; D is perhaps TRBD1 (6 bases). This CDR3 region has 13 residues. Trimming took 3 bases from V and 8 from J, leaving 16 bases between them. CDR1 and CDR2 from the germline V gene are DFQATT and SNEGSKA (reference sequence). As DNA, the CDR3 is TGCAGTGCTAGTGGGAGCAGGGGTGACGGCTACACCTTC. It specifies CSASGSRGDGYTF.

This clonotype was found many times. V usage is TRBV10-2 and J usage is TRBJ2-7, with 7 positions matching TRBD2. J lost 7 bases, V lost 4 bases, and 13 bases had no gene match. This CDR3 has 15 residues. Germline V gene lookup returns CDR1 WSHSY and CDR2 SAAADI. As DNA, the CDR3 is TGCGCCAGCAGTGTTAGACCGGGGGAGGGTTTTGAGCAGTACTTC. Residues: CASSVRPGEGFEQYF.

V and J are TRBV28 and TRBJ2-7; the match to TRBD1 covers 9 bases. V lost 8 bases, J lost 2 bases, and 7 bases stayed unmatched. This CDR3 comprises 14 residues. Germline V gene sequence: CDR1 MDHEN, CDR2 SYDVKM. The CDR3 coding sequence is TGTGCCAGCCGTATTACAGGGGGCCCCTACGAGCAGTACTTC. Protein product: CASRITGGPYEQYF.

The chain carries TRBV12-3 or TRBV12-4 and TRBJ1-2; TRBD1 agrees at 8 bases. The CDR3 is made up of 15 amino acids. The J segment lost 7 bases and the V segment lost 7 bases, leaving 14 bases of the junction unmatched. This CDR3 is CASTPWSTGETGYTF. As DNA, the CDR3 is TGTGCCAGCACCCCCTGGTCGACAGGGGAGACTGGCTACACCTTC.

The chain has TRBV24-1 and TRBJ2-5; unclear D gene. Germline-derived CDR1 and CDR2 are KGHDR and SFDVKD. Trimming took off 0 bases at V and 2 bases at J, with 18 bases between the two ends. CDR3 size: 18 residues. CDR3 nucleotides: TGTGCCACCAGTGATTTGTGTAGGCGGTCCGGGCCTCAAGAGACCCAGTACTTC. Protein: CATSDLCRRSGPQETQYF.

Ten or more counts support this clonotype. The V call is TRBV20-1, the J call TRBJ2-7; 7 bases line up with TRBD2. Germline CDR1 is DFQATT and CDR2 is SNEGSKA (reference sequence). Trimming at V came to 7 bases and at J to 4 bases, leaving 13 bases not matched to a gene. CDR3 size: 14 residues. The chain's CDR3 is CSVIGRGGIYEQYF. The CDR3, as DNA: TGCAGTGTAATCGGCCGGGGAGGGATATACGAGCAGTACTTC.

The chain is built from TRBV24-1 and TRBJ2-1; 12 bases are a match to TRBD2. The CDR3 sequence is 20 residues long. Germline lookup yields CDR1 KGHDR and CDR2 SFDVKD. Unmatched junction bases numbered 19, after V lost 7 bases and J lost 4 bases. The CDR3 sequence is CATRASTSGSGIRGYNEQFF. The DNA for the CDR3 is TGTGCCACCAGGGCCTCGACTAGCGGGAGTGGGATACGGGGATACAATGAGCAGTTCTTC.

This clonotype showed up just a few times. V usage is TRBV5-6 and J usage is TRBJ1-2; no reliable D call. The V gene lost 0 bases and the J gene lost 0 bases, with 9 bases spanning the gap. In germline, CDR1 is SGHDT, CDR2 YYEEEE. The CDR3 extends over 15 amino acids. CDR3 coding DNA: TGTGCCAGCAGCTTGGAAAGGCGTCCTAACTATGGCTACACCTTC. Its translation: CASSLERRPNYGYTF.

There are many counts of this clonotype. This chain links TRBV7-2 with TRBJ2-3, with 14 nucleotides matching TRBD2. The V gene's germline CDR1 is SGHTA and CDR2 FQGNSA. V shed 5 bases and J 5 bases; nucleotides not matched to a gene: 9. The CDR3 is 17 residues long. The CDR3 reads CASSPLTSGRAIDTQYF. The CDR3 nucleotides are TGTGCCAGCAGCCCGTTGACTAGCGGGAGGGCCATAGATACGCAGTATTTT.

A few counts support this clonotype. The chain combines TRBV12-3 or TRBV12-4 with TRBJ2-3, with D hard to call. V was trimmed by 2 bases and J by 4 bases, leaving 10 bases between them. This CDR3 is 14 amino acids long. The CDR3 reads CASSLSSPADTQYF. The CDR3 coding sequence is TGTGCCAGCAGTTTAAGCTCCCCGGCAGATACGCAGTATTTT.

This clonotype was picked up a small number of times. Germline is not matched at one junction end, which may reflect a read error. The chain couples TRBV6-1 to TRBJ1-1; D not resolved. This CDR3 contains 12 residues. Germline-derived CDR1 and CDR2 are MNHNS and SASEGT. The CDR3 protein is CASGERNTEAFF. For the CDR3, the DNA is TGTGCCAGCGGTGAGCGGAACACTGAAGCTTTCTTT.

The chain combines TRBV5-8 with TRBJ2-3; 9 bases are a match to TRBD2. After removal of 4 bases from V and 0 bases from J, the junction contained 6 bases not matched to a gene. Germline-derived CDR1 and CDR2 are SGHTS and YDEGEE. This CDR3 region has 16 residues. For the CDR3, the DNA is TGTGCCAGCAGCCAGTCACTAGCGGGTAGCACAGATACGCAGTATTTT. As protein: CASSQSLAGSTDTQYF.

This clonotype was picked up many times. The rearrangement joins TRBV28 to TRBJ2-3; D remains ambiguous. There are 14 residues in the CDR3. Germline CDR1 and CDR2: MDHEN and SYDVKM. With 5 bases removed from V and 0 bases from J, the gap between germline ends came to 9 bases. Here the CDR3 reads CASSIQDSTDTQYF. For the CDR3, the DNA is TGTGCCAGCAGTATCCAGGACAGCACAGATACGCAGTATTTT. Looking up the rest from reference TRBV28 and TRBJ2-3 gives the full variable domain: DVKVTQSSRYLVKRTGEKVFLECVQDMDHENMFWYRQDPGLGLRLIYFSYDVKMKEKGDIPEGYSVSREKKERFSLILESASTNQTSMYLCASSIQDSTDTQYFGPGTRLTVL.

The sample holds many counts of this clonotype. V usage is TRBV20-1 and J usage is TRBJ2-3; 7 bases line up with TRBD2. Looked up from germline, CDR1 is DFQATT and CDR2 is SNEGSKA (reference sequence). V was clipped by 6 bases and J by 0 bases; unmatched bases: 6. This CDR3 has 14 residues. DNA of the CDR3: TGCAGTGCCGCCCATAGCGGGAGCACAGATACGCAGTATTTT. Protein sequence: CSAAHSGSTDTQYF.

V usage is TRBV4-1 and J usage is TRBJ2-7; 9 nucleotides agree with TRBD1. Germline CDR1 reads MGHRA; CDR2 reads YSYEKL. CDR3 length equals 15 residues. Unmatched junction bases numbered 7, after V lost 3 bases and J lost 4 bases. The CDR3 DNA reads TGCGCCAGCAGCCAGGCGGACAGGGGTGGATACGAGCAGTACTTC. Translation gives CASSQADRGGYEQYF.

This clonotype was seen only once. A much larger clone differs from this one at a single base, so this may be a read error. The chain joins TRBV3-1 to TRBJ1-2; 8 bases are a match to TRBD1. The CDR3 has 15 amino acids. The V segment lost 1 base and the J segment 4 bases; nucleotides outside the gene matches: 5. Germline CDR1 reads LGHDT; CDR2 reads YNNKEL (reference sequence). The CDR3 protein is CASSQGTGTLYGYTF. CDR3 DNA: TGTGCCAGCAGCCAAGGGACAGGGACCCTCTATGGCTACACCTTC.

Remarks on this clonotype: This may come from a read error, since a much larger clone is one base off. The V and J genes are TRBV18 and TRBJ2-7, with D hard to call. Per the germline V gene, CDR1 is KGHSH and CDR2 is LQKENI. The ends were cut back, 5 bases at V and 3 bases at J, with 11 bases in the middle. The CDR3 is 13 amino acids. The CDR3 nucleotides are TGTGCCAGCTCAGAAGAGGCTAACTACGAGCAGTACTTC. Translation gives CASSEEANYEQYF.

This clonotype appeared a few times. J is TRBJ2-7 and V is TRBV19; possibly TRBD2 for D (6 bases). The CDR3 consists of 14 residues. The ends were cut back, 4 bases at V and 3 bases at J, with 13 bases in the middle. Germline values: CDR1 LNHDA, CDR2 SQIVND (reference sequence). CDR3 sequence reads: CASSTGVSLYEQYF. In DNA form, the CDR3 reads TGTGCCAGTAGTACGGGAGTGAGCCTCTACGAGCAGTACTTC.

Note on this clonotype: At one end, the junction sequence differs from germline, possibly due to a read error. The chain employs TRBV7-8 and TRBJ1-1; 11 bases match TRBD1. Germline V gene sequence: CDR1 SGHVS, CDR2 FQNEAQ. The CDR3 loop spans 15 amino acids. The CDR3 DNA reads TGTACCAGCAGCCCCCACGGGGGACAGGGGGTTGAAGCTTTCTTT. It translates to CTSSPHGGQGVEAFF. Full variable domain (rest looked up from reference TRBV7-8 and TRBJ1-1): GAGVSQSPRYKVAKRGQDVALRCDPISGHVSLFWYQQALGQGPEFLTYFQNEAQLDKSGLPSDRFFAERPEGSVSTLKIQRTQQEDSAVYLCTSSPHGGQGVEAFFGQGTRLTVV.

This clonotype was found many times. The rearrangement uses TRBV7-2 and TRBJ1-1; D gene uncertain. The CDR3 is 14 amino acids. V was cut by 5 bases and J by 2 bases, with 12 bases left in between. Per germline, CDR1 SGHTA and CDR2 FQGNSA. The CDR3, as DNA: TGTGCCAGCAGCCCCGGGCCAGCCAACACTGAAGCTTTCTTT. Translation gives CASSPGPANTEAFF.

This clonotype showed up many times. The V call is TRBV20-1, the J call TRBJ2-1; no firm D call. Germline assignment: CDR1 DFQATT and CDR2 SNEGSKA (reference sequence). The ends were cut back, 1 base at V and 6 bases at J, with 10 bases in the middle. The CDR3 totals 13 residues. This chain's CDR3 is CSARAVAGNEQFF. For the CDR3, the DNA is TGCAGTGCTAGAGCGGTCGCCGGCAATGAGCAGTTCTTC.